The following is a T cell receptor (beta chain) sequence with its context. Its antigen is not identified. PCR amplification relied on 60 Vbeta primers (plus 13 Jbeta primers). Data came from immunoSEQ multiplex PCR; TCRdb stores just in-frame clones and leaves some out. The sample yields 90,000 to 130,000 clones, around 83% seen once. The data derive from a study of cytomegalovirus exposure and HLA in healthy donors. Across the whole study: Genetic ancestry analysis placed 81% of the 398 donors that were genotyped in the Caucasian-associated cluster.

Germline V CDR1 and CDR2: SGHKS, YYEKEE (reference sequence). The CDR3 consists of 15 residues. V shed 2 bases, J shed 6 bases, and the junction held 6 bases outside the gene matches. Findings and caveats of the study: About 87% or about 30% of the time was how often most TCR beta V segments were productive, according to an earlier analysis. Cytomegalovirus-associated TCR beta chains were listed, numbering 150 to 200.

The receptor was isolated from a man aged 25 to 45 in good health and CMV-seropositive. The sequenced sample consisted of PBMCs. The chain uses TRBV5-5 and TRBJ2-3; 10 nucleotides align to TRBD1. For the CDR3, the DNA is TGTGCCAGCAGCTTTGGATGGGGACAGGGGGATACGCAGTATTTT. Amino acids: CASSFGWGQGDTQYF.